This T cell receptor beta chain was captured by sequencing in a study of regulatory T cells in long-lasting Graves disease. Germline V gene data show CDR1 as MGHRA and CDR2 as YSYEKL. V was clipped by 1 base and J by 5 bases; unmatched bases: 6. The CDR3 contains 16 residues. Time point described: persistent/refractory GD, antithyroid drugs over 5 years with positive TRAb. Isolated PBMC RNA provided the starting material for the TCR library. Both iRepertoire HTBI primers and Arm-PCR of CDR3 regions were used to build the TCR beta libraries. TCRdb called the multiplex PCR reads again in MiXCR, with one record for every CDR3 protein. The sample has around 460,000 distinct CDR3 sequences; less than 25% are singletons.

The sequencing used peripheral blood mononuclear cells (PBMCs), collected when the disease was refractory, from a patient treated with antithyroid drugs. This chain links TRBV4-1 with TRBJ2-5; TRBD2 agrees at 11 bases. The TCR comes from a female donor with Graves disease. CDR3 loop: CASSQALAGGRETQYF. DNA for the CDR3: TGCGCCAGCAGCCAAGCCCTAGCGGGGGGCCGGGAGACCCAGTACTTC.